The 2 T cell receptor beta chains below were found in one sample sequenced in a study of control samples from healthy donors and cancer patients. Using immunoSEQ multiplex PCR, the repertoire was profiled, and TCRdb retains in-frame clones only, with some absent. The sample contains 90,000 to 150,000 clones, roughly 88% of which appear only once. The material sequenced was blood. These receptors came from a man in his forties or fifties in good health.

The CDR3, as DNA: TGTGCCAGCAGCCCCAGCGGGGGGAGCTCCTACGAGCAGTACTTC. It is translated as CASSPSGGSSYEQYF. The chain joins TRBV4-2 to TRBJ2-7, with 9 bases aligning to TRBD2. V trimming: 4 bases; J trimming: 0 bases; junction bases outside the gene matches: 4. Germline V gene sequence: CDR1 LGHNA, CDR2 YNFKEQ. The CDR3 is made up of 15 amino acids.

Only one count was recorded for this clone. This chain joins TRBV7-7 and TRBJ2-1; 12 bases align to TRBD1. Losses at the gene ends were 5 bases for V and 10 bases for J; bases not matched to a gene: 12. Germline lookup yields CDR1 SSHAT and CDR2 FNYEAQ (reference sequence). The CDR3 totals 16 residues. The DNA of the CDR3 is TGTGCCAGCAGCCCAGATCCGGGACAGGGGGCGTGGGAGCAGTTCTTC. It encodes CASSPDPGQGAWEQFF.